This T cell receptor beta chain is from a study of blood T cell repertoires in COVID-19. The wider study: Samples representing acute and convalescent COVID-19 were sourced from the United States, Italy and Spain.

Authors' processing steps: Reference gene primer amplification gave estimated nucleated cell counts. Sequencing was performed with immunoSEQ multiplex PCR; in TCRdb, only in-frame clones are kept and a portion is missing. V, J and clone size are taken as reported in that table, and D and trimming were inferred from the DNA itself. Counted here are about 68,000 clones, 90% occurring once; the ten biggest clones make up around 0.52%. The Seattle patients, enrolled during active infection, were followed longitudinally. The V and J ends lost 4 bases and 1 base, in that order; junction bases with no gene match: 6. CDR3 size: 16 residues. Per germline, CDR1 SGHDN and CDR2 FVKESK.

The TCR originated in a man in his fifties or sixties with COVID-19, enrolled during active disease. The specimen was peripheral blood. The chain employs TRBV14 and TRBJ2-3, with 9 bases fitting TRBD1. DNA of the CDR3: TGTGCCAGCAGCCTTGGGACAGGGATCGGCACAGATACGCAGTATTTT. Translated: CASSLGTGIGTDTQYF.